This T cell receptor beta chain emerged from a study of cytomegalovirus exposure and HLA in healthy donors. The study, taken as a whole, reports: Common viral pathogens seemed, in a later analysis, to connect with several of the most significant clusters.

PCR primers comprised 60 Vbeta and 13 Jbeta primers. The method was immunoSEQ multiplex PCR; TCRdb's version includes in-frame clones alone and lacks a portion of them. The repertoire holds roughly 190,000 clones, about 80% seen once, with less than 2.5% in the top ten. CDR1 is MNHNY and CDR2 is SVGAGI in the germline V gene (reference sequence). Between the trimmed V and J ends, which lost 8 bases and 7 bases, there was a span of 24 bases. The CDR3 length is 15 residues. With regard to this clone: Its antigen remains unidentified.

The specimen sequenced was PBMCs. This TCR derives from a woman aged 45-60 years in good health and CMV-seronegative. The chain has TRBV6-6 and TRBJ2-7; the D gene is possibly TRBD2 (5 bases). CDR3 sequence (DNA): TGTGCCAGCGCCCTCGCCCTAGCCGCTACGGGGGAGCAGTACTTC. Residues: CASALALAATGEQYF.